This paragraph covers one T cell receptor beta chain sequence. What it binds is unknown. The CDR3 runs to 15 residues. CDR1 and CDR2 (germline): SGHDT, YYEEEE. V was clipped by 4 bases and J by 2 bases, with 10 bases between them. With 60 Vbeta and 13 Jbeta primers, the PCR was carried out. Using immunoSEQ multiplex PCR, the repertoire was profiled, and TCRdb retains in-frame clones only, with some absent. The sample has over 150,000 clones; over 70% are singletons. The sample is drawn from a study of cytomegalovirus exposure and HLA in healthy donors. The study's findings and limits: 164 TCR beta chains were listed as cytomegalovirus-associated. Analysis performed later showed TCR beta chains linked to HLA being more clonally expanded than equally common others.

Sample: PBMCs. The chain couples TRBV5-6 to TRBJ1-6; the D gene is possibly TRBD1 (6 bases). The TCR was taken from a male donor in good health and CMV-seronegative. The CDR3: CASSLSGAYNSPLHF. DNA of the CDR3: TGTGCCAGCAGCCTATCAGGGGCCTATAATTCACCCCTCCACTTT. The variable domain in full, completed from reference TRBV5-6 and TRBJ1-6, reads DAGVTQSPTHLIKTRGQQVTLRCSPKSGHDTVSWYQQALGQGPQFIFQYYEEEERQRGNFPDRFSGHQFPNYSSELNVNALLLGDSALYLCASSLSGAYNSPLHFGNGTRLTVT.